The sequence of this T cell receptor (beta chain) was determined in a study of T-cell reconstitution after alpha-beta-depleted transplantation in children. Study results and caveats: Alpha-beta T cells present about two months after transplant were reported to originate from several hundred expanded graft clones. Newly produced T cells mostly accounted for T-cell counts and diversity one year post-transplant.

Germline values: CDR1 SGHRS, CDR2 YFSETQ. The CDR3 is 20 residues long. V trimming: 1 base; J trimming: 0 bases; junction bases outside the gene matches: 16. Note on this clonotype: Its target is not known.

A TCRbeta library incorporating unique molecular identifiers was prepared. TCRdb re-called the PCR reads with MiXCR, one entry per CDR3 protein. The sample gives 200,000 to 300,000 distinct CDR3 sequences, about 26% of which show up once; less than 3.5% is in the top ten. This TCR was sampled from a girl aged 2 to 10 with Fanconi anemia, due to receive a stem cell transplant. The rearrangement uses TRBV5-1 and TRBJ2-1; TRBD1 agrees at 7 bases. The sequenced sample was PBMCs, obtained before TCRalphabeta/CD19-depleted stem cell transplant. CDR3 sequence reads: CASSLWGPGTALSSYNEQFF. For the CDR3, the DNA is TGCGCCAGCAGCTTGTGGGGTCCCGGGACAGCTTTGAGCTCCTACAATGAGCAGTTCTTC. The full variable domain, with the rest looked up from reference TRBV5-1 and TRBJ2-1, is KAGVTQTPRYLIKTRGQQVTLSCSPISGHRSVSWYQQTPGQGLQFLFEYFSETQRNKGNFPGRFSGRQFSNSRSEMNVSTLELGDSALYLCASSLWGPGTALSSYNEQFFGPGTRLTVL.